This is a list of T cell receptor beta chains from one sample in a study of cytomegalovirus exposure and HLA in healthy donors. Using immunoSEQ multiplex PCR, the repertoire was profiled, and TCRdb retains in-frame clones only, with some absent. This table holds around 99,000 clones, roughly 82% found once. The sequenced sample consisted of PBMCs. These TCRs come from a male donor in good health and CMV-seronegative. Each CDR3 is given with its conserved first and last residue. The order of the fields is V gene, J gene, D gene, clone size, CDR3 protein, CDR3 DNA. The D gene is left open where the match is weak. Clone sizes are given selectively: once, few, many, or a class where the clone is expanded.

v_call: TRBV9; j_call: TRBJ2-1; d_call: -; clone_size: -; cdr3_aa: CASSVFWWANEQFF; cdr3_nt: TGTGCCAGCAGCGTATTCTGGTGGGCCAATGAGCAGTTCTTC
v_call: TRBV30; j_call: TRBJ2-5; d_call: TRBD2; clone_size: -; cdr3_aa: CAWSPKGGAGVTQYF; cdr3_nt: TGTGCCTGGAGTCCCAAGGGTGGAGCGGGAGTTACCCAGTACTTC
v_call: TRBV7-9; j_call: TRBJ1-3; d_call: -; clone_size: -; cdr3_aa: CASSPLAQGSTDTIYF; cdr3_nt: TGTGCCAGCTCTCCACTCGCGCAGGGTTCTACGGACACCATATATTTT
v_call: TRBV10-1; j_call: TRBJ1-1; d_call: TRBD1; clone_size: few; cdr3_aa: CASSAGQGANTEAFF; cdr3_nt: TGCGCCAGCAGTGCGGGACAGGGGGCGAACACTGAAGCTTTCTTT
v_call: TRBV14; j_call: TRBJ2-5; d_call: -; clone_size: few; cdr3_aa: CASSQDRGTGLVETQYF; cdr3_nt: TGTGCCAGCAGCCAAGATCGCGGGACTGGTTTAGTAGAGACCCAGTACTTC
v_call: TRBV9; j_call: TRBJ2-1; d_call: -; clone_size: -; cdr3_aa: CASTHQEGNEQFF; cdr3_nt: TGTGCCAGCACACATCAGGAGGGCAATGAGCAGTTCTTC
v_call: TRBV7-2; j_call: TRBJ2-3; d_call: TRBD2; clone_size: -; cdr3_aa: CASSRLAGWVDTQYF; cdr3_nt: TGTGCCAGCAGTCGACTAGCGGGATGGGTAGATACGCAGTATTTT
v_call: TRBV6-5; j_call: TRBJ1-2; d_call: -; clone_size: -; cdr3_aa: CASRSTGSSGYTF; cdr3_nt: TGTGCCAGCAGATCAACAGGGTCTTCTGGCTACACCTTC
v_call: TRBV6-5; j_call: TRBJ2-1; d_call: -; clone_size: -; cdr3_aa: CASSSGAGGNEQFF; cdr3_nt: TGTGCCAGCAGTTCCGGAGCAGGGGGGAATGAGCAGTTCTTC
v_call: TRBV6-5; j_call: TRBJ2-7; d_call: -; clone_size: few; cdr3_aa: CASTKRGNSEQYF; cdr3_nt: TGTGCCAGCACCAAGCGCGGGAACTCCGAGCAGTACTTC
v_call: TRBV10-1; j_call: TRBJ2-1; d_call: -; clone_size: -; cdr3_aa: CASSEKLLVSRNEQFF; cdr3_nt: TGCGCCAGCAGTGAGAAACTACTAGTTTCCCGGAATGAGCAGTTCTTC
v_call: TRBV19; j_call: TRBJ2-1; d_call: TRBD2; clone_size: -; cdr3_aa: CASSIGGTSYNEQFF; cdr3_nt: TGTGCCAGTAGTATTGGGGGGACTAGCTACAATGAGCAGTTCTTC
v_call: TRBV11-2; j_call: TRBJ2-1; d_call: TRBD1; clone_size: -; cdr3_aa: CASSLNGQGAYEQFF; cdr3_nt: TGTGCCAGCAGCTTAAACGGACAGGGGGCTTATGAGCAGTTCTTC
v_call: TRBV4-1; j_call: TRBJ1-2; d_call: -; clone_size: -; cdr3_aa: CASSQDAGNYGYTF; cdr3_nt: TGCGCCAGCAGCCAAGATGCGGGTAACTATGGCTACACCTTC
v_call: TRBV19; j_call: TRBJ2-1; d_call: -; clone_size: -; cdr3_aa: CASSLLLARQNEQFF; cdr3_nt: TGTGCCAGTAGTCTACTCTTAGCTAGACAGAATGAGCAGTTCTTC